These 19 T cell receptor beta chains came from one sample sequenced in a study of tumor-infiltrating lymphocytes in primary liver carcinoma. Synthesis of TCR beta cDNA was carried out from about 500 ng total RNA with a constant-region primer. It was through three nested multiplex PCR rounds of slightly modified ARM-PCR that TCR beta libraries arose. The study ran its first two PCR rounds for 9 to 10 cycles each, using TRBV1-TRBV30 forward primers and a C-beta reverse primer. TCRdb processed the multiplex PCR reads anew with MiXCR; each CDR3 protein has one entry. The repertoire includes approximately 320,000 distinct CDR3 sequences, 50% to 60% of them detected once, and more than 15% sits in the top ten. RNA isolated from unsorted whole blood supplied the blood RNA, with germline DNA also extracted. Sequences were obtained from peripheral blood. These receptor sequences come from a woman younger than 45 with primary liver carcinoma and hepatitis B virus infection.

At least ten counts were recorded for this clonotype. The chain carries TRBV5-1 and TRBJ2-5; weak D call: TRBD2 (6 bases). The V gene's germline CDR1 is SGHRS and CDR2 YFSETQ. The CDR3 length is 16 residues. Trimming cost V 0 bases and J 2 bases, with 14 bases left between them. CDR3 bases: TGCGCCAGCAGCTTGGGGGCGTCCAGCGGGCAAGAGACCCAGTACTTC. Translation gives CASSLGASSGQETQYF.

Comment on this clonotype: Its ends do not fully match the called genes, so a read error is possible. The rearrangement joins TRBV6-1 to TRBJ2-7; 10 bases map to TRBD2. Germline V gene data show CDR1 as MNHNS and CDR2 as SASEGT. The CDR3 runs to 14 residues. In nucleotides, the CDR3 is TGTGCCAGCAGTGCCCTAGCGGGAGTCTACGAGCAGTGCTTC. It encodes CASSALAGVYEQCF.

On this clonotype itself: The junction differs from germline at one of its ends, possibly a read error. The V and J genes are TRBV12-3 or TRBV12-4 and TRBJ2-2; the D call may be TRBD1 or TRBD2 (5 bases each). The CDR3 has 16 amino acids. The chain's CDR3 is CANSTKGPSSTGELFF. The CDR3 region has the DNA TGTGCCAACAGTACCAAGGGACCTAGCAGCACCGGGGAGCTGTTTTTT.

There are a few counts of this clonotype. The CDR3 sequence: CASSVETSPNNEQFF. In nucleotides, the CDR3 is TGTGCCAGCAGTGTCGAGACTAGCCCGAACAATGAGCAGTTCTTC. J is TRBJ2-1 and V is TRBV6-5; 7 nucleotides line up with TRBD2. V trimming: 5 bases; J trimming: 5 bases; junction bases outside the gene matches: 9. Germline V gives CDR1 MNHEY, CDR2 SVGAGI. The CDR3 sequence is 15 residues long.

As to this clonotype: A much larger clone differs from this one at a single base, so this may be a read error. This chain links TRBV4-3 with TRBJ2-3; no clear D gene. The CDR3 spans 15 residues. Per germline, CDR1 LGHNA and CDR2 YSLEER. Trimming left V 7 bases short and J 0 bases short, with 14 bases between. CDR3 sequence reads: CASNGSYRSTDTQYF. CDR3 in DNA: TGCGCCAGCAACGGATCCTACCGTAGCACAGATACGCAGTATTTT.

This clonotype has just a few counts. The CDR3 sequence is CASTGLASFDEQFF. The CDR3 region has the DNA TGTGCCAGCACCGGACTAGCGAGCTTTGATGAGCAGTTCTTC. This chain links TRBV2 with TRBJ2-1; 9 bases line up with TRBD2. The germline V gene encodes CDR1 SNHLY and CDR2 FYNNEI. J gave up 8 bases and V 7 bases, and 9 bases lay outside the gene matches. The length of the CDR3 is 14 residues. Looking up the rest from reference TRBV2 and TRBJ2-1 gives the full variable domain: EPEVTQTPSHQVTQMGQEVILRCVPISNHLYFYWYRQILGQKVEFLVSFYNNEISEKSEIFDDQFSVERPDGSNFTLKIRSTKLEDSAMYFCASTGLASFDEQFFGPGTRLTVL.

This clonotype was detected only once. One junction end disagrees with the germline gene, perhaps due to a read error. CDR3 residues: CASSLLAGGLEQCF. The DNA for the CDR3 is TGTGCCAGCAGCTTATTAGCGGGAGGGCTCGAGCAGTGCTTC. This chain links TRBV7-9 with TRBJ2-7; 11 nucleotides agree with TRBD2. Germline CDR1 SEHNR, CDR2 FQNEAQ (reference sequence). The CDR3 totals 14 residues.

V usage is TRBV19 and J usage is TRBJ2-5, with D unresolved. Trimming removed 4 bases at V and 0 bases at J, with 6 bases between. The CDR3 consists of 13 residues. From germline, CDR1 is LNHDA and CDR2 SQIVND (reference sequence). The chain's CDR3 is CASSTAYQETQYF. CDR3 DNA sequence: TGTGCCAGTAGTACGGCGTACCAAGAGACCCAGTACTTC.

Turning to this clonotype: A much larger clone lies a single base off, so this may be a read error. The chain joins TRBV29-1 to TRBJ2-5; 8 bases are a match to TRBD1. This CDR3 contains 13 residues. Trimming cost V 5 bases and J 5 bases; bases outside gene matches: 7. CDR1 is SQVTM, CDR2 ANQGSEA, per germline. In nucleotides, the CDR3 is TGCAGCGTTCACCAGGGGGCAGGGGAGACCCAGTACTTC. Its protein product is CSVHQGAGETQYF.

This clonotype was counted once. In DNA form, the CDR3 reads TGTATCAGCAGCTTTTGGGATTCTGGGGAGCTGTTTTTT. Translating gives CISSFWDSGELFF. The chain is built from TRBV11-1 and TRBJ2-2, with D uncertain. The CDR3 runs 13 residues. Germline assignment: CDR1 SGHAT and CDR2 FQDESV (reference sequence).

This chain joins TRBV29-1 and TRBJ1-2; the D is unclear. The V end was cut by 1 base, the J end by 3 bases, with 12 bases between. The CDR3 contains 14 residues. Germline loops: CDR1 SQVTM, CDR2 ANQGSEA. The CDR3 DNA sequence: TGCAGCGTTGAAGGGACCGATCCATACTATGGCTACACCTTC. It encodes CSVEGTDPYYGYTF.

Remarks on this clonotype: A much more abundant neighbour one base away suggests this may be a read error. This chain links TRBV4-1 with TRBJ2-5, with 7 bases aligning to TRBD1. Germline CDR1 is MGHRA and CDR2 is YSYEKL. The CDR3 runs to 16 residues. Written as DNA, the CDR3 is TGCGCCAGCAACCAAGGCACGACAGGGTGGACGGAGACCCAGTACTTC. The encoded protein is CASNQGTTGWTETQYF.

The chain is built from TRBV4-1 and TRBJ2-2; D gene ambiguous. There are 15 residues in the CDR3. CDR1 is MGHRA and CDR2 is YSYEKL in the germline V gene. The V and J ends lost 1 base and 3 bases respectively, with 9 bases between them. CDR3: CASSQAGGDTGELFF. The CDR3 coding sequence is TGCGCCAGCAGCCAAGCAGGTGGGGACACCGGGGAGCTGTTTTTT.

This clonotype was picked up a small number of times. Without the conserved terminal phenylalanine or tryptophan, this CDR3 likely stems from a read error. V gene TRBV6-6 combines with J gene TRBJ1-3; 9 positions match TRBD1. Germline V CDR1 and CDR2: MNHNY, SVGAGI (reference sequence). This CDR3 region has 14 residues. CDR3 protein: CASSPRTGDHTIYS. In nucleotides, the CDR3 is TGTGCTAGCAGTCCAAGGACAGGGGACCACACCATATATTCT.

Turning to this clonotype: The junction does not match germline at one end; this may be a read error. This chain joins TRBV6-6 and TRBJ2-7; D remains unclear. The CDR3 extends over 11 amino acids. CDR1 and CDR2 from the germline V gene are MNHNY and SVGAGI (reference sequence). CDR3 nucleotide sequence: TGTGCCAGCAGCCCTGGATACGAGCAGTGCTTC. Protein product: CASSPGYEQCF.

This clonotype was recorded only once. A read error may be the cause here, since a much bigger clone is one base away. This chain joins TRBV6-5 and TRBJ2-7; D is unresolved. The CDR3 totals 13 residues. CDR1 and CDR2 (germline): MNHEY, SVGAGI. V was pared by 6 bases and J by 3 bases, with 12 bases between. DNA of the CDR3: TGTGCCAGCAGCCATGGGCCCTACTACGAGCAGTACTTC. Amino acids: CASSHGPYYEQYF.

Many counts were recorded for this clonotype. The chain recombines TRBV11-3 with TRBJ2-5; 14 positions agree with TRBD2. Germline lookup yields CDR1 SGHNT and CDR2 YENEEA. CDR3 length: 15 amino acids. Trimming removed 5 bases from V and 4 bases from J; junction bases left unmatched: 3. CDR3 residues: CASSTGLAGGETQYF. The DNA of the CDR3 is TGTGCCAGCAGCACCGGACTAGCGGGAGGAGAGACCCAGTACTTC.

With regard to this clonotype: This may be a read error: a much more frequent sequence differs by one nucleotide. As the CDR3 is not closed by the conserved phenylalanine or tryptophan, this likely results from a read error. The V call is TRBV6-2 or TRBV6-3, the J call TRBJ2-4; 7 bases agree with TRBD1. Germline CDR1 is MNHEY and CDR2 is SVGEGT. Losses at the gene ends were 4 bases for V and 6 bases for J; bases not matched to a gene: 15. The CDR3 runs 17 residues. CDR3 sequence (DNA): TGTGCCAGCAGTTCTCTAAAAGGGGACAGCCGGAGAAACATTCAGTACTAC. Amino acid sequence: CASSSLKGDSRRNIQYY.

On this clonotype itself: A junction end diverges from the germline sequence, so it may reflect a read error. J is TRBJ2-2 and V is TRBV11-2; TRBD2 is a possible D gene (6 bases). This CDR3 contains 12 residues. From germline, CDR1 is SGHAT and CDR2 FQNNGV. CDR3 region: CASSEGYGGLFF. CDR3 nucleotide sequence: TGTGCCAGCAGCGAGGGGTACGGGGGGCTGTTTTTT. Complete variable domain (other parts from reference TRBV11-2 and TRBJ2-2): EAGVAQSPRYKIIEKRQSVAFWCNPISGHATLYWYQQILGQGPKLLIQFQNNGVVDDSQLPKDRFSAERLKGVDSTLKIQPAKLEDSAVYLCASSEGYGGLFFGEGSRLTVL.